One and the same sample provided the 24 T cell receptor beta chains below, sequenced in a study of blood T cell repertoires in COVID-19. This table comes from immunoSEQ multiplex PCR, and its TCRdb copy is limited to in-frame clones, with some not included. Of roughly 100,000 clones in the sample, about two thirds were seen once. The sample consisted of peripheral blood. These receptors were taken from a human donor with acute or convalescent COVID-19. The donor label of this sample is uncertain.

CDR3 loop: CASSSTGGATNEKLFF. The CDR3 DNA reads as TGTGCCAGCAGCTCCACAGGGGGCGCAACTAATGAAAAACTGTTTTTT. The chain couples TRBV2 to TRBJ1-4; 9 bases are a match to TRBD1. This CDR3 has 16 amino acids. Germline CDR1 and CDR2: SNHLY and FYNNEI. V gave up 6 bases and J gave up 0 bases; unmatched junction bases: 5.

This chain uses TRBV2 with TRBJ1-4; 7 positions match TRBD1. The CDR3 runs to 15 residues. The germline gives CDR1 SNHLY, CDR2 FYNNEI. Unmatched junction bases numbered 7, after V lost 5 bases and J lost 4 bases. Here the CDR3 DNA reads TGTGCCAGCAGTCTCGGGACAGCTCTTAATGAAAAACTGTTTTTT. The encoded protein is CASSLGTALNEKLFF.

This chain joins TRBV19 and TRBJ1-6; 7 bases agree with TRBD1. Germline CDR1 reads LNHDA; CDR2 reads SQIVND (reference sequence). The V gene end was trimmed by 6 bases and the J gene end by 2 bases; junction bases not matched to a gene: 4. This CDR3 spans 15 amino acids. CDR3 in amino acids: CASRQGLTYNSPLHF. The CDR3 DNA reads TGTGCCAGTAGACAGGGGTTGACCTATAATTCACCCCTCCACTTT.

The chain links TRBV6-5 to TRBJ1-1, with D unresolved. This CDR3 spans 13 amino acids. The germline V and J ends were trimmed by 7 bases and 1 base, with 10 bases remaining between them. Germline V lookup: CDR1 MNHEY, CDR2 SVGAGI. CDR3 sequence: CASTRLGNTEAFF. CDR3 DNA sequence: TGTGCCAGCACTAGGTTAGGGAACACTGAAGCTTTCTTT.

The rearrangement links TRBV10-3 to TRBJ2-5, with 7 bases lining up with TRBD2. This CDR3 is built from 16 residues. From germline, CDR1 is ENHRY and CDR2 SYGVKD. V trimming: 2 bases; J trimming: 0 bases; junction bases outside the gene matches: 6. The CDR3 sequence: CAISEGILADQETQYF. The CDR3 coding sequence is TGTGCCATCAGTGAGGGGATTCTAGCGGACCAAGAGACCCAGTACTTC.

Judged by abundance, this clone is medium-sized. CDR3 amino acids: CASSPDAGTGSSPLHF. The CDR3 nucleotides are TGTGCCAGCAGCCCAGATGCCGGGACAGGGTCCTCACCCCTCCACTTT. The chain uses TRBV4-2 and TRBJ1-6; the match to TRBD1 covers 9 bases. The CDR3 runs 16 residues. Trimming took 4 bases from V and 10 from J; bases not matched to a gene: 11. Germline V gene lookup returns CDR1 LGHNA and CDR2 YNFKEQ.

The V call is TRBV9, the J call TRBJ2-7; tentative D call: TRBD1 (6 bases). The germline gives CDR1 SGDLS, CDR2 YYNGEE. The CDR3 has 14 residues. V lost 0 bases, J lost 8 bases, and 15 bases lay in between. The CDR3 nucleotides read TGTGCCAGCAGCGTAGACACAGGGACCTTAAAGCAGTACTTC. Residues: CASSVDTGTLKQYF.

This clone was counted a few times. The J gene is TRBJ1-2, the V gene TRBV5-1; 10 nucleotides match TRBD1. The CDR3 covers 14 residues. In germline, CDR1 is SGHRS, CDR2 YFSETQ. V lost 2 bases, J lost 8 bases, and 6 bases stayed unmatched. This CDR3 is CASSFLGQGLGYTF. The CDR3 DNA is TGCGCCAGCAGCTTCCTGGGACAGGGGCTAGGCTACACCTTC.

The gene calls are TRBV9 and TRBJ1-6; D gene ambiguous. The ends were cut back, 4 bases at V and 7 bases at J, with 12 bases in the middle. CDR3 size: 14 residues. CDR1 is SGDLS and CDR2 is YYNGEE in the germline V gene. The CDR3 coding sequence is TGTGCCAGCAGCTTGAGTAGCCTCAATTCACCCCTCCACTTT. This encodes CASSLSSLNSPLHF.

The chain has TRBV23-1 and TRBJ1-2, with no clear D. TRBV23-1 is an ORF, and what it does is uncertain. Trimming took 0 bases from V and 3 from J, leaving 11 bases between them. The CDR3 runs 15 residues. This chain's CDR3 is CASSQSIRPYYGYTF. The CDR3 bases are TGCGCCAGCAGTCAATCAATCAGGCCCTACTATGGCTACACCTTC.

The chain links TRBV10-2 to TRBJ2-7; tentative D call: TRBD1 (5 bases). The CDR3 has 14 residues. The V end was cut by 10 bases, the J end by 5 bases, with 21 bases between. The germline gives CDR1 WSHSY, CDR2 SAAADI. The CDR3: CATKKSPRVDEQYF. For the CDR3, the DNA is TGCGCCACCAAAAAATCCCCCAGGGTTGACGAGCAGTACTTC.

This clone was detected only once. The chain uses TRBV18 and TRBJ1-6, with TRBD1 matching over 7 bases. The trim removed 6 bases at V and 5 bases at J, leaving 7 bases unmatched. The CDR3 runs 15 residues. Per germline, CDR1 KGHSH and CDR2 LQKENI. DNA for the CDR3: TGTGCCAGCTCGCCGGGACAGCGGAATAATTCACCCCTCCACTTT. This gives the protein CASSPGQRNNSPLHF.

The J gene is TRBJ2-7, the V gene TRBV19; 13 nucleotides match TRBD2. In germline, CDR1 is LNHDA, CDR2 SQIVND (reference sequence). The trim removed 5 bases at V and 3 bases at J, leaving 4 bases unmatched. CDR3 length: 15 residues. The CDR3 loop is CASSARTSGGYEQYF. DNA of the CDR3: TGTGCCAGTAGTGCCCGGACTAGCGGGGGCTACGAGCAGTACTTC.

This chain uses TRBV6-6 with TRBJ1-3; D call uncertain. Deletions cut 6 bases from V and 0 bases from J, with 12 bases between. This CDR3 comprises 15 residues. Germline CDR1 MNHNY, CDR2 SVGAGI (reference sequence). The CDR3 loop is CASSPSSTSGNTIYF. CDR3 DNA: TGTGCCAGCAGCCCATCAAGCACCTCTGGAAACACCATATATTTT.

V gene TRBV3-1 (or the pseudogene TRBV3-2) combines with J gene TRBJ1-1; D may be TRBD1 (6 bases). Germline-derived CDR1 and CDR2 are LGHDT and YNNKEL (reference sequence). This CDR3 contains 13 residues. The V end was cut by 3 bases, the J end by 7 bases, with 12 bases between. CDR3 bases: TGTGCCAGCAGCCAGTCGGGGGGGCTTGAAGCTTTCTTT. It codes for CASSQSGGLEAFF.

The rearrangement links TRBV2 to TRBJ2-7; the match to TRBD1 covers 9 bases. Germline CDR1 is SNHLY and CDR2 is FYNNEI. V was clipped by 6 bases and J by 3 bases; unmatched bases: 3. CDR3 length equals 13 residues. The DNA for the CDR3 is TGTGCCAGCAGATGGGACAGGGTCTACGAGCAGTACGTC. It specifies CASRWDRVYEQYV.

This clone has a single count. This chain joins TRBV14 and TRBJ2-7, with 10 bases matching TRBD1. The CDR3 spans 15 residues. V lost 4 bases, J lost 9 bases, and 12 bases stayed unmatched. The germline V gene has CDR1 SGHDN and CDR2 FVKESK. CDR3 protein: CASSRRDRGIIRQYF. In DNA, the CDR3 is TGTGCCAGCAGCCGCCGGGACAGGGGTATTATTCGGCAGTACTTC.

Only a few counts were recorded for this clone. A junction end diverges from the germline sequence, so it may reflect a read error. J is TRBJ2-2 and V is TRBV7-7, with D perhaps matching TRBD1 (5 bases). The germline V gene has CDR1 SSHAT and CDR2 FNYEAQ (reference sequence). The CDR3 consists of 13 residues. Written as DNA, the CDR3 is TGTGCTAGCAGCAGCACAGGCACCGGGGAGCTGTTTTTT. Amino acids: CASSSTGTGELFF.

The V gene is TRBV5-6, the J gene TRBJ2-5; a weak D match, TRBD2 (5 bases). The germline V gene encodes CDR1 SGHDT and CDR2 YYEEEE. This CDR3 has 15 amino acids. Trimming pared 0 bases from V and 3 bases from J, leaving 12 bases between. The CDR3 reads CASSLARTGKETQYF. In nucleotides, the CDR3 is TGTGCCAGCAGCTTGGCTAGGACTGGCAAAGAGACCCAGTACTTC.

The chain is built from TRBV18 and TRBJ1-6; 11 bases map to TRBD1. Unmatched junction bases numbered 1, after V lost 5 bases and J lost 7 bases. This CDR3 has 14 residues. The V gene's germline CDR1 is KGHSH and CDR2 LQKENI. The CDR3, as DNA: TGTGCCAGCTCAGGACAGGGGGCGAATTCACCCCTCCACTTT. Encoded protein: CASSGQGANSPLHF.

V usage is TRBV10-2 and J usage is TRBJ1-2, with 12 positions matching TRBD1. CDR1 is WSHSY, CDR2 SAAADI, per germline. CDR3 length equals 15 residues. V trimming: 6 bases; J trimming: 2 bases; junction bases outside the gene matches: 4. CDR3 amino acids: CASREGTGGNYGYTF. As DNA, the CDR3 is TGCGCCAGCAGAGAAGGGACAGGGGGCAACTATGGCTACACCTTC.

This clone was observed a single time. The chain joins TRBV6-5 to TRBJ1-1; TRBD1 aligns across 8 bases. The CDR3 is 13 residues long. Unmatched junction bases numbered 7, after V lost 6 bases and J lost 7 bases. From germline, CDR1 is MNHEY and CDR2 SVGAGI. For the CDR3, the DNA is TGTGCCAGCAGGAAGACAGGGGATGATGAAGCTTTCTTT. Protein sequence: CASRKTGDDEAFF.

The rearrangement uses TRBV7-9 and TRBJ1-1, with a tentative D call TRBD1 (6 bases). The CDR3 has 15 residues. The ends were cut back, 1 base at V and 5 bases at J, with 14 bases in the middle. The germline V gene has CDR1 SEHNR and CDR2 FQNEAQ (reference sequence). This CDR3 reads CASSLDQGRRTEAFF. The DNA for the CDR3 is TGTGCCAGCAGCTTAGATCAGGGGCGAAGGACTGAAGCTTTCTTT.

The chain joins TRBV5-1 to TRBJ2-7, with 8 positions matching TRBD2. J was trimmed by 2 bases and V by 4 bases; bases with no gene match: 8. From germline, CDR1 is SGHRS and CDR2 YFSETQ. The CDR3 totals 15 residues. The CDR3 DNA follows: TGCGCCAGCAGCCCAGGCGGGGGGTTGACCTACGAGCAGTACTTC. Its translation is CASSPGGGLTYEQYF.